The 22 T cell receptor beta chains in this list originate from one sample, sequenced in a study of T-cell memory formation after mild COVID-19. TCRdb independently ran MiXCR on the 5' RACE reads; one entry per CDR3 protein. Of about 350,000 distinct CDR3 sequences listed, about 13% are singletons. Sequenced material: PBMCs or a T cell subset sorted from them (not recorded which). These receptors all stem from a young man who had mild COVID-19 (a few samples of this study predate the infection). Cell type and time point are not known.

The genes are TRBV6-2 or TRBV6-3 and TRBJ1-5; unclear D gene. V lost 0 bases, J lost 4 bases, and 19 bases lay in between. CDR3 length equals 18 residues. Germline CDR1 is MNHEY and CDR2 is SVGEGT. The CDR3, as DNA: TGTGCCAGCAGTTACTCGAAAATTGAGAGGCGGCTAAATCAGCCCCAGCATTTT. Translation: CASSYSKIERRLNQPQHF.

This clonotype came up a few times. The CDR3 is CASSPFRTGQETQYF. As DNA, the CDR3 is TGTGCCAGCTCACCTTTCCGGACAGGTCAAGAGACCCAGTACTTC. This chain links TRBV18 with TRBJ2-5; 7 positions agree with TRBD1. CDR1 KGHSH and CDR2 LQKENI come from the germline V gene. This CDR3 is 15 amino acids long. Trimming took 3 bases from V and 2 from J; bases not matched to a gene: 6.

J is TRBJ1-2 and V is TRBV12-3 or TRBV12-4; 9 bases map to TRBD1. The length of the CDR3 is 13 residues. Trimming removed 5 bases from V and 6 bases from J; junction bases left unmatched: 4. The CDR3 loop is CASSRTGDNGYTF. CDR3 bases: TGTGCCAGCAGTCGGACAGGGGATAATGGCTACACCTTC.

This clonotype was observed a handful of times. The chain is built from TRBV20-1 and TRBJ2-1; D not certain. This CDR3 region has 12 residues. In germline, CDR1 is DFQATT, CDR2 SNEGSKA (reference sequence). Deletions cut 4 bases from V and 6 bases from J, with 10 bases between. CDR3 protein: CSANEGRNEQFF. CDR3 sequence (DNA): TGCAGTGCTAACGAAGGACGCAATGAGCAGTTCTTC.

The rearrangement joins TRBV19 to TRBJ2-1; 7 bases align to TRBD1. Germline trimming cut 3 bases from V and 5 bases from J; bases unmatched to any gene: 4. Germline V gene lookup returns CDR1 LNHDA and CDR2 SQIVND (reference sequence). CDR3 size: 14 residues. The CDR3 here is CASSIRDRNNEQFF. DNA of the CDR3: TGTGCCAGTAGTATCCGGGACAGAAACAATGAGCAGTTCTTC.

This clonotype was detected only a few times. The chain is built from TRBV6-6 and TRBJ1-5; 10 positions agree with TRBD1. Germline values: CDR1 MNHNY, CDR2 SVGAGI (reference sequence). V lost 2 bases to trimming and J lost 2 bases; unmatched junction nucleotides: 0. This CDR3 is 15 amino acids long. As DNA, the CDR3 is TGTGCCAGCAGTTACGGGACAGGGGGCAATCAGCCCCAGCATTTT. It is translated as CASSYGTGGNQPQHF.

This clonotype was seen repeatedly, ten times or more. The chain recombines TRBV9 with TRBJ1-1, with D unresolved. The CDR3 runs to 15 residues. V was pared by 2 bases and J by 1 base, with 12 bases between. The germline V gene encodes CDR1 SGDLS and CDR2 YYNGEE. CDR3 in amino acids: CASSVDGHGNTEAFF. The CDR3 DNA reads TGTGCCAGCAGCGTGGACGGGCATGGGAACACTGAAGCTTTCTTT.

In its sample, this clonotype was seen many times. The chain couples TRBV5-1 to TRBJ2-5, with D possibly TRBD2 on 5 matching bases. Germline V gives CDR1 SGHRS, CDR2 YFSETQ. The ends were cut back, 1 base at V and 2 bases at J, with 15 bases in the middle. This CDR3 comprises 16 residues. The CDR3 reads CASSLRPGSAQETQYF. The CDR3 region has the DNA TGCGCCAGCAGCTTGCGGCCGGGGTCAGCGCAAGAGACCCAGTACTTC.

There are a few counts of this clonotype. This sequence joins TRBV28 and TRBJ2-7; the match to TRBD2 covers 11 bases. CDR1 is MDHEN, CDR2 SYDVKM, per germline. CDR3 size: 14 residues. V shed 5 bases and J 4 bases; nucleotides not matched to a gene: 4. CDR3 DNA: TGTGCCAGCAGTCCCGGGACTAGCGGTTACGAGCAGTACGTC. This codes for CASSPGTSGYEQYV.

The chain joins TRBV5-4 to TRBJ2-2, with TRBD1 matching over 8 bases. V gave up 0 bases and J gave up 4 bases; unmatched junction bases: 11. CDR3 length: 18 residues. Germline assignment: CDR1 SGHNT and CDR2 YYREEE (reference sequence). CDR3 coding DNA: TGTGCCAGCAGCTTGGACGGTCCAGGGGGCGAGGTCACCGGGGAGCTGTTTTTT. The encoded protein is CASSLDGPGGEVTGELFF.

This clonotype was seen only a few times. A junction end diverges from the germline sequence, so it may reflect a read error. The CDR3 coding sequence is TGTGCCAGCACGAAAACCGGGACTAGCATAGATACGCAGTATTTT. This encodes CASTKTGTSIDTQYF. The genes are TRBV9 and TRBJ2-3, with 9 bases lining up with TRBD2. Germline V CDR1 and CDR2: SGDLS, YYNGEE. This CDR3 region has 15 residues.

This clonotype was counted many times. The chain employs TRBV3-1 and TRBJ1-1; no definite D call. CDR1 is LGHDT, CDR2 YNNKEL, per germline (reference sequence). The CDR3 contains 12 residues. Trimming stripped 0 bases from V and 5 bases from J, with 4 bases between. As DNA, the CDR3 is TGTGCCAGCAGCCAAGATTATACTGAAGCTTTCTTT. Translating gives CASSQDYTEAFF.

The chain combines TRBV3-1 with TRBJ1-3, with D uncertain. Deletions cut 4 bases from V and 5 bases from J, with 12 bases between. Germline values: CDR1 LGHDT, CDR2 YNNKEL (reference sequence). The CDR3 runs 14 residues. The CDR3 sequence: CASSLVTARNTIYF. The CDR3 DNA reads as TGTGCCAGCAGCCTTGTAACGGCTCGAAACACCATATATTTT.

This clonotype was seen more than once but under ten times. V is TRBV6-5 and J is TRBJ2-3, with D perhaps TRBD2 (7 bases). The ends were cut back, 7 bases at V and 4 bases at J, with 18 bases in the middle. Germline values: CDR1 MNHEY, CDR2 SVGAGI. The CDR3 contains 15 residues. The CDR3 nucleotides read TGTGCCAGCAACCACGGGGGGCCAGCGTCAGATACGCAGTATTTT. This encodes CASNHGGPASDTQYF.

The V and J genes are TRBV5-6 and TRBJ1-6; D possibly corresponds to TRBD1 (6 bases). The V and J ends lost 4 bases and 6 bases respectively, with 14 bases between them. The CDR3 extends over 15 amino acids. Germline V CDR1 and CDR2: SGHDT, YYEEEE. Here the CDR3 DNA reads TGTGCCAGCAGCCTGAGGGGGAGACGTAATTCACCCCTCCACTTT. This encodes CASSLRGRRNSPLHF.

The CDR3 loop reads CAVTHRANTEAFF. For the CDR3, the DNA is TGTGCCGTTACGCACCGGGCAAACACTGAAGCTTTCTTT. The chain has TRBV6-5 and TRBJ1-1, with D unresolved. CDR1 and CDR2 from the germline V gene are MNHEY and SVGAGI. CDR3 length: 13 amino acids. Trimming pared 11 bases from V and 2 bases from J, leaving 15 bases between.

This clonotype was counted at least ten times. The CDR3 nucleotides read TGTGCCAGCAGTTTCGAGAGCAATCAGCCCCAGCATTTT. Amino acid sequence: CASSFESNQPQHF. This chain uses TRBV12-3 or TRBV12-4 with TRBJ1-5; no firm D call. The CDR3 extends over 13 amino acids. Deletions cut 3 bases from V and 1 base from J, with 4 bases between.

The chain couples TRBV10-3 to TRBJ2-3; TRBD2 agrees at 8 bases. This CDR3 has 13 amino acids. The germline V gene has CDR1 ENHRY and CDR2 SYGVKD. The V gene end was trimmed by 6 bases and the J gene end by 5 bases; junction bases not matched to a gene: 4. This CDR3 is CAIRAAGGDTQYF. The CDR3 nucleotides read TGTGCCATCAGAGCGGCGGGGGGAGATACGCAGTATTTT.

CDR3 coding DNA: TGTGCCAGCAGCGTCACCATGAACACTGAAGCTTTCTTT. This sequence encodes CASSVTMNTEAFF. V usage is TRBV7-2 and J usage is TRBJ1-1; the D is unclear. Between the trimmed V and J ends, which lost 5 bases and 0 bases, there was a span of 7 bases. The CDR3 is 13 amino acids. Germline V lookup: CDR1 SGHTA, CDR2 FQGNSA.

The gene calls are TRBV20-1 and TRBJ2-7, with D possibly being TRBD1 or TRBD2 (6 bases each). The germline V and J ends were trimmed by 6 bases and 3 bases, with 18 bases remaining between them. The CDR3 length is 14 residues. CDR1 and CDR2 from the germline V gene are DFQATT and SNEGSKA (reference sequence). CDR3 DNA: TGCAGTGCGTTACACGGGGGCGGGTACTACGAGCAGTACGTC. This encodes CSALHGGGYYEQYV.

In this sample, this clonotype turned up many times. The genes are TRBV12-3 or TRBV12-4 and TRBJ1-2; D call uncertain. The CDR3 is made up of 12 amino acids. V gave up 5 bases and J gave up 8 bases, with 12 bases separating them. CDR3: CASSKDGSGYTF. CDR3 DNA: TGTGCCAGCAGTAAGGACGGGAGCGGCTACACCTTC.

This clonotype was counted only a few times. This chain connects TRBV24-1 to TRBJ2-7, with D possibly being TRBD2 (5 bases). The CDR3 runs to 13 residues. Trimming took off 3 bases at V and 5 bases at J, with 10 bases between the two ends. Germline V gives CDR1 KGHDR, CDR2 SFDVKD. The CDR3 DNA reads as TGTGCCACCAGTGATCACGGGGTCCACGAGCAGTACGTC. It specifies CATSDHGVHEQYV.